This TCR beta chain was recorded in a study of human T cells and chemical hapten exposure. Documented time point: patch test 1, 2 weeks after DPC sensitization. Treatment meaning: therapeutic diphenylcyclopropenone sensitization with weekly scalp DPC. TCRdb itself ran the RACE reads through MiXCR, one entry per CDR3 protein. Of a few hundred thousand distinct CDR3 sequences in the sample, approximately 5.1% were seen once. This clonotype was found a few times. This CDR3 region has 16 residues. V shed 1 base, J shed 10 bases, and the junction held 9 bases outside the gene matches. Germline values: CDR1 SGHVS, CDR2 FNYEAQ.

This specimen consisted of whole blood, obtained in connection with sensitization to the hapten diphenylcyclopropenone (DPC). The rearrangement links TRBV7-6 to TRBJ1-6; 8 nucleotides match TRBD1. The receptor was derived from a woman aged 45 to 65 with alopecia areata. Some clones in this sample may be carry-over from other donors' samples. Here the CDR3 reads CASSLGAGGEESPLHF. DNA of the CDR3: TGTGCCAGCAGCTTAGGGGCAGGGGGCGAAGAATCACCCCTCCACTTT.